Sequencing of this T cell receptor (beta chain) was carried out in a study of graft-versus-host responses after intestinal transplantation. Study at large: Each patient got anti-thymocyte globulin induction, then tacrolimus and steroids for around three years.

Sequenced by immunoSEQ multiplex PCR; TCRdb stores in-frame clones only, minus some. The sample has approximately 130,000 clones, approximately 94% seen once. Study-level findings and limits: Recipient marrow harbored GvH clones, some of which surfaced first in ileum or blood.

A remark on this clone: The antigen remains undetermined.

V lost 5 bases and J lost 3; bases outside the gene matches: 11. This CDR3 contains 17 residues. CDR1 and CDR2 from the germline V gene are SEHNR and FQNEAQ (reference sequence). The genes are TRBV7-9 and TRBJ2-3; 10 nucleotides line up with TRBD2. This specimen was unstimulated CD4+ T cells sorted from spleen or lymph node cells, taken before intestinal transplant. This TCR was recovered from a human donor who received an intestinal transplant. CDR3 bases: TGTGCCAGCAGCCGAGCGGGGGGGCCCGAATCGACAGATACGCAGTATTTT. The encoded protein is CASSRAGGPESTDTQYF. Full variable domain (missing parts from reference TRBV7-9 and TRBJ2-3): DTGVSQNPRHKITKRGQNVTFRCDPISEHNRLYWYRQTLGQGPEFLTYFQNEAQLEKSRLLSDRFSAERPKGSFSTLEIQRTEQGDSAMYLCASSRAGGPESTDTQYFGPGTRLTVL.